These T cell receptor beta chains were read from a single sample in a study of vaccination and CD4 T cells after COVID-19. Antigen specificity for these receptors is unknown. TCRdb re-derived calls from the PCR reads in MiXCR, one entry per CDR3 protein. The table records over 10,000 distinct CDR3 sequences, around 35% of them present only once. Specimen: cultured CD4+ T cells from blood. The receptors were gathered from a human donor with COVID-19. The CDR3 runs from the conserved cysteine through the conserved F or W.

TRBJ2-3 | TRBV7-9 | CASRSPVGGQPRGTDTQYF
TRBJ1-1 | TRBV28 | CASTRGPGLTEAFF
TRBJ2-3 | TRBV19 | CASAGTASTDTQYF
TRBJ2-3 | TRBV6-2/TRBV6-3 | CASSYGSASSTDTQYF
TRBJ1-1 | TRBV20-1 | CSARARDGQGSTEAFF
TRBJ2-2 | TRBV12-3/TRBV12-4 | CASSFASRNTGELFF
TRBJ2-1 | TRBV15 | CATSRDGAGGLNEQFF
TRBJ2-3 | TRBV7-9 | CASSLVEASGATDTQYF
TRBJ2-7 | TRBV27 | CASSSQGTNYEQYF
TRBJ2-7 | TRBV5-4 | CASSFRQGSYEQYF
TRBJ2-3 | TRBV19 | CASSGQLLDTQYF
TRBJ2-5 | TRBV2 | CASIPGLQETQYF
TRBJ2-2 | TRBV25-1 | CASSVLEGLRTGELFF
TRBJ2-2 | TRBV28 | CASSLRVPGELFF
TRBJ1-2 | TRBV6-1 | CASSAREQGNYGYTF
TRBJ1-5 | TRBV28 | CASSLTGWGQPQHF
TRBJ1-1 | TRBV7-3 | CASSIGQGGTEAFF
TRBJ2-2 | TRBV10-2 | CATTTGGTGELFF
TRBJ2-7 | TRBV6-1 | CASSGSLGGYEQYF
TRBJ2-1 | TRBV19 | CASSIDSGGAGYNEQFF
TRBJ2-2 | TRBV3-1 | CASSQVWGSGELFF
TRBJ2-3 | TRBV29-1 | CSAKTGGFTDTQYF
TRBJ2-7 | TRBV5-4 | CASSLKDRITYEQYF
TRBJ1-3 | TRBV6-5 | CASSYLLGSGNTIYF
TRBJ2-4 | TRBV10-2 | CASSDGGVAKNIQYF
TRBJ2-3 | TRBV10-1 | CASSELRGGTQYF
TRBJ2-1 | TRBV20-1 | CSAVPAGSGGYNEQFF
TRBJ2-5 | TRBV29-1 | CSVGSWQGAQYF
TRBJ2-5 | TRBV30 | CAWRSVWIQETQYF
TRBJ2-7 | TRBV5-1 | CASSLPTNEQYF
TRBJ2-2 | TRBV11-3 | CASSLGQLAGGHGGELFF
TRBJ2-1 | TRBV20-1 | CSASILMVAGRDEQFF